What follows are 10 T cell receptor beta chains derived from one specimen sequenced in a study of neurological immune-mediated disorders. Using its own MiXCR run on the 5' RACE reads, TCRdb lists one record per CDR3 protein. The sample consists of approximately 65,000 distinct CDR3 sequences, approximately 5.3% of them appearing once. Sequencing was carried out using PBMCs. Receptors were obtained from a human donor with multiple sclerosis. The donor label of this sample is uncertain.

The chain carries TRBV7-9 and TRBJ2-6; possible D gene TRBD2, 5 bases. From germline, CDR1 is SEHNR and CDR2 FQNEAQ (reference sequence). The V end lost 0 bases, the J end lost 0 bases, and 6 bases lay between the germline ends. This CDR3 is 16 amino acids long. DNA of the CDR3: TGTGCCAGCAGCTTAGCAGGAGGCTCTGGGGCCAACGTCCTGACTTTC. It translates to CASSLAGGSGANVLTF.

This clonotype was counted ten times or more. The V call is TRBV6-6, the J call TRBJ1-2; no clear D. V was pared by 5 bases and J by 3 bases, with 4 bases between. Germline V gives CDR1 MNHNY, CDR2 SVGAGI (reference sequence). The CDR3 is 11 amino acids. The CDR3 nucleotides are TGTGCCAGCAGTACAGACTATGGCTACACCTTC. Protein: CASSTDYGYTF.

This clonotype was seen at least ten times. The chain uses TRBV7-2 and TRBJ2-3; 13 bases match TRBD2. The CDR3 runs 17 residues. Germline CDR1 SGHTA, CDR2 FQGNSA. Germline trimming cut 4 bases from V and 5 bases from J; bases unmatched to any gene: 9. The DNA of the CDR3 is TGTGCCAGCAGCTCCGTCCTACTAGCGGGGGGGAGAGATACGCAGTATTTT. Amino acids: CASSSVLLAGGRDTQYF.

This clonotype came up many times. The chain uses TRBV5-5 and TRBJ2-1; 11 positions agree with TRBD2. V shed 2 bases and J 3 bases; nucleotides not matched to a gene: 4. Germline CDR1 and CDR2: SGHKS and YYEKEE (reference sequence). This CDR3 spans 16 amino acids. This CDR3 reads CASSLETSGVYNEQFF. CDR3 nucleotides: TGTGCCAGCAGCTTAGAGACTAGCGGGGTCTACAATGAGCAGTTCTTC.

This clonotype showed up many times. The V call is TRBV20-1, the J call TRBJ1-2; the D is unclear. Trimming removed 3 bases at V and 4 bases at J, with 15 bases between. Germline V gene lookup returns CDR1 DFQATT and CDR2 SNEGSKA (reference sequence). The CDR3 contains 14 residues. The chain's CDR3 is CSASAPRLGYGYTF. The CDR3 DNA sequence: TGCAGTGCTAGCGCCCCGAGGCTCGGCTATGGCTACACCTTC.

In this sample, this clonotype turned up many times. The CDR3, as DNA: TGTGCCAGCGGGTCGGGACAGGGATCTGAAGCTTTCTTT. It yields the protein CASGSGQGSEAFF. The rearrangement links TRBV12-3 or TRBV12-4 to TRBJ1-1, with 9 bases aligning to TRBD1. Trimming removed 8 bases from V and 6 bases from J; junction bases left unmatched: 7. The CDR3 runs to 13 residues.

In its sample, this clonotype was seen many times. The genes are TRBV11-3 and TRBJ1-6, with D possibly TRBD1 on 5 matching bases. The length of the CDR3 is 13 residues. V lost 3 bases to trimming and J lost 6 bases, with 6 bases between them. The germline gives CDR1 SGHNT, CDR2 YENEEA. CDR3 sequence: CASSFDSNSPLHF. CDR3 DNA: TGTGCCAGCAGCTTTGACAGTAATTCACCCCTCCACTTT.

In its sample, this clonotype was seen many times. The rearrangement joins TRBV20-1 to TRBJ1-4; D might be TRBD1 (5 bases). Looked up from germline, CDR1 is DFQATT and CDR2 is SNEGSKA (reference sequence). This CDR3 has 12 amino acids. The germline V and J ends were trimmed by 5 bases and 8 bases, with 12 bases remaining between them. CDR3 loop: CSAGGSGEKLFF. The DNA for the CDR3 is TGCAGTGCTGGGGGTTCAGGGGAAAAACTGTTTTTT.

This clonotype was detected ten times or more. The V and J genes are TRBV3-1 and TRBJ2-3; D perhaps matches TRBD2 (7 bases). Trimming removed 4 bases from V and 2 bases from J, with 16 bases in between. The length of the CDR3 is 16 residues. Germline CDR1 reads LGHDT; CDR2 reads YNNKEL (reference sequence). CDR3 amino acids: CASSRTGGHDTDTQYF. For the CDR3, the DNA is TGTGCCAGCAGCCGCACGGGGGGCCACGACACAGATACGCAGTATTTT.

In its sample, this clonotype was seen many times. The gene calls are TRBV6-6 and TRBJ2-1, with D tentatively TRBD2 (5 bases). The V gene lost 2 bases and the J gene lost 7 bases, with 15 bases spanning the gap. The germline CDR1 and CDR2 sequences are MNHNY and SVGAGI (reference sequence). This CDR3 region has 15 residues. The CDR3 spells CASSYEGIGSNEQFF. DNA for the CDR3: TGTGCCAGCAGTTACGAGGGCATAGGGTCAAATGAGCAGTTCTTC.